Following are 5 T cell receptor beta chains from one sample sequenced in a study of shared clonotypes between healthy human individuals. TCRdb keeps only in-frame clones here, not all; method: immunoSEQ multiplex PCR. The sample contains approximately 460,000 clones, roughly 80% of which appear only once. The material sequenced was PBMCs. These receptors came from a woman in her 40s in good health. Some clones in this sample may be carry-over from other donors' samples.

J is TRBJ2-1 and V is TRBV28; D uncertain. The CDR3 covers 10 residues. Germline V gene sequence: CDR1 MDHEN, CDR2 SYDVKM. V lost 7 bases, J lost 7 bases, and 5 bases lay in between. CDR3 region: CASTGNEQFF. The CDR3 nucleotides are TGTGCCAGCACAGGAAATGAGCAGTTCTTC.

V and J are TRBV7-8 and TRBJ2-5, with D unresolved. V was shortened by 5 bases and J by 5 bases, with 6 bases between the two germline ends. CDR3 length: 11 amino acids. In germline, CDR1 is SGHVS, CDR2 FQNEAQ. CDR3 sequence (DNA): TGTGCCAGCAGCGTTAGTGAGACCCAGTACTTC. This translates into CASSVSETQYF.

CDR3 sequence (DNA): TGTGCCAGCTCACCACCCGGTTACAATGAGCAGTTCTTC. This encodes CASSPPGYNEQFF. This sequence joins TRBV18 and TRBJ2-1; no definite D call. Germline CDR1 reads KGHSH; CDR2 reads LQKENI. V gave up 0 bases and J gave up 4 bases, with 4 bases separating them. The CDR3 is 13 amino acids.

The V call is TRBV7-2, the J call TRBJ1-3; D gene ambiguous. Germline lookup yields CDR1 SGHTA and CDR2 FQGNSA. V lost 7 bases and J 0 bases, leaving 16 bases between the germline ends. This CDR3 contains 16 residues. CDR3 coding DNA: TGTGCCAGCACCCCACCCGTGGCTCTCTCTGGAAACACCATATATTTT. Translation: CASTPPVALSGNTIYF.

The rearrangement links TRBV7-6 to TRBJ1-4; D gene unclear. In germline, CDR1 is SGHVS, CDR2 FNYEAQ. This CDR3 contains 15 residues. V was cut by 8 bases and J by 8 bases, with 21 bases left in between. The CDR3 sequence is CASGEGIGGREKLFF. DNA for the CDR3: TGTGCCAGCGGCGAAGGTATTGGAGGCCGGGAAAAACTGTTTTTT.